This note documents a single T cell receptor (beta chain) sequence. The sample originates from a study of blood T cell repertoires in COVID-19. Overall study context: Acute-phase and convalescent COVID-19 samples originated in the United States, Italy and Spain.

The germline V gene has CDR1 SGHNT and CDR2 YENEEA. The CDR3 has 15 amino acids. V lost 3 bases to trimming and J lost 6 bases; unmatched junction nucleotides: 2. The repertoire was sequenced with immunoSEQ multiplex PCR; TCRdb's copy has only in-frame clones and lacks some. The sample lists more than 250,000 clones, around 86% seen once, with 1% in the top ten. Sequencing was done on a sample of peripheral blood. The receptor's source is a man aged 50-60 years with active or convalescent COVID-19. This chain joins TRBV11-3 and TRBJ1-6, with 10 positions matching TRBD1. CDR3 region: CASSLGQGTNSPLHF. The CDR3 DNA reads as TGTGCCAGCAGCTTGGGACAGGGGACTAATTCACCCCTCCACTTT.